This record concerns one T cell receptor beta chain sequence. Its target is not known. The sample belongs to a study of cytomegalovirus exposure and HLA in healthy donors. Whole-study results and caveats: Roughly uniform depth of sequencing across donors was assumed in presence/absence analyses. Per a later analysis, 15,000 to 20,000 TCR beta sequences showed association with HLA alleles at 0.05 false discovery rate. Among the CMV-associated chains, a few were confirmed in vitro as specific for CMV antigens. Per a prior analysis, the majority of TCR beta V segments were productive roughly 87% or roughly 30% of the time.

CDR3 length: 15 residues. The V and J ends lost 4 bases and 4 bases, in that order; junction bases with no gene match: 4. Germline-derived CDR1 and CDR2 are MNHNS and SASEGT. The PCR contained 60 Vbeta and 13 Jbeta primers. Using immunoSEQ multiplex PCR, the repertoire was profiled, and TCRdb retains in-frame clones only, with some absent. The table has 77,000 or so clones, roughly 76% seen once. This receptor was obtained from a woman aged 35 to 49 in good health and CMV-seronegative. The rearrangement uses TRBV6-1 and TRBJ2-5; 12 bases fit TRBD2. The material sequenced was PBMCs. The CDR3 reads CASSGWTSGVETQYF. The DNA of the CDR3 is TGTGCCAGCAGTGGATGGACTAGCGGGGTAGAGACCCAGTACTTC.